These T cell receptor beta chains were read from a single sample in a study of human T cells and chemical hapten exposure. Each CDR3 protein gets one entry after TCRdb re-called the RACE reads with MiXCR. The sample comprises 95,000 to 150,000 distinct CDR3 sequences, roughly 10% of which are singletons, and approximately 2.5% rests with the top ten. Sequencing used whole blood, obtained in connection with sensitization to the hapten diphenylcyclopropenone (DPC). These receptors were obtained from a woman in her fifties or sixties with alopecia areata. Some clones in this sample may be carry-over from other donors' samples. The CDR3 runs from the conserved cysteine through the conserved F or W. The D gene is left open where the match is weak. Size is stated for part of the rows, as once, few or many counts, or as a class when the clone is expanded.

j_call clone_size d_call v_call cdr3_aa cdr3_nt
TRBJ2-3 many TRBD2 TRBV20-1 CSAPSGGVDTQYF TGCAGTGCCCCTAGTGGGGGGGTTGATACGCAGTATTTT
TRBJ2-5 . . TRBV4-1 CASSQDGGKGQETQYF TGCGCCAGCAGCCAAGATGGGGGTAAGGGACAAGAGACCCAGTACTTC
TRBJ2-1 many . TRBV28 CASSLTGSTEQFF TGTGCCAGCAGTTTAACAGGGAGTACGGAGCAGTTCTTC
TRBJ2-3 few TRBD2 TRBV29-1 CSGVMREGMYF TGCAGCGGTGTTATGCGGGAGGGCATGTATTTT
TRBJ2-3 few TRBD1 TRBV5-1 CASSPDRGQRDTQYF TGCGCCAGCAGCCCGGACAGGGGGCAGAGAGATACGCAGTATTTT
TRBJ2-3 few . TRBV20-1 CSARDETGRDTQYF TGCAGTGCTAGAGATGAGACGGGCCGAGATACGCAGTATTTT
TRBJ2-3 few TRBD1 TRBV10-3 CATTLQGASDTQYF TGTGCCACGACGTTACAGGGGGCTTCAGATACGCAGTATTTT
TRBJ2-5 few . TRBV29-1 CSARTDQETQYF TGCAGCGCTCGGACAGACCAAGAGACCCAGTACTTC
TRBJ2-1 many . TRBV29-1 CSVHSYNEQFF TGCAGCGTTCACTCCTACAATGAGCAGTTCTTC
TRBJ2-7 many . TRBV3-1 CASSQGREREQYF TGTGCCAGCAGCCAAGGGAGGGAGCGGGAGCAGTACTTC
TRBJ2-1 few . TRBV7-2 CASSLPRVSYNEQFF TGTGCCAGCAGCCTCCCCAGAGTCTCCTACAATGAGCAGTTCTTC
TRBJ2-3 many TRBD2 TRBV20-1 CSARPRQREPVTQYF TGCAGTGCTAGACCGCGCCAGCGGGAGCCGGTTACGCAGTATTTT
TRBJ2-5 few . TRBV6-6 CASSQSNREETQYF TGTGCCAGCAGTCAATCCAACAGGGAGGAGACCCAGTACTTC
TRBJ2-3 few . TRBV7-8 CASRSGTGSTDTQYF TGTGCCAGCAGGTCCGGGACGGGGAGCACAGATACGCAGTATTTT
TRBJ1-2 few TRBD1 TRBV6-1 CATTLDRVGGYTF TGTGCCACTACCCTTGACAGGGTGGGTGGCTACACCTTC
TRBJ2-3 once TRBD1 TRBV5-6 CASSLGTGGADTQYF TGTGCCAGCAGCTTGGGGACAGGGGGAGCAGATACGCAGTATTTT
TRBJ1-5 . . TRBV19 CASDKGYSNQPQHF TGTGCCAGTGACAAAGGGTATAGCAATCAGCCCCAGCATTTT
TRBJ2-2 . TRBD2 TRBV28 CASSFPAGTGELFF TGTGCCAGCAGTTTCCCAGCGGGAACCGGGGAGCTGTTTTTT
TRBJ1-5 . . TRBV12-3/TRBV12-4 CASRDGAVNQPQHF TGTGCCAGCAGGGATGGGGCGGTCAATCAGCCCCAGCATTTT
TRBJ2-7 . TRBD1 TRBV20-1 CSLRQGVYYEQYF TGCAGTCTCCGACAGGGGGTCTACTACGAGCAGTACTTC